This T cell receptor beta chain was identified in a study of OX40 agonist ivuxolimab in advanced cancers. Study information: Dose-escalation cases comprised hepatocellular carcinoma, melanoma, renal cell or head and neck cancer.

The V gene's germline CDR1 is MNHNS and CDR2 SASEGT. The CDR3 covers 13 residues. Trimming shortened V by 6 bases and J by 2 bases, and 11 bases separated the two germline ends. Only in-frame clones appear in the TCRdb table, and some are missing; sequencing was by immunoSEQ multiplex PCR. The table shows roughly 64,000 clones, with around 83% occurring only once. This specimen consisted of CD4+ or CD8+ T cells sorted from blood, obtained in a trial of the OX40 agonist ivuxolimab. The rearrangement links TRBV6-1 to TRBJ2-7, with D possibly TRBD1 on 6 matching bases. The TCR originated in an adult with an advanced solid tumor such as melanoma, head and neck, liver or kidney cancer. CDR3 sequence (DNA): TGTGCCAGCAGCAGGGGCCGGCCCTACGAGCAGTACTTC. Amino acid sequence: CASSRGRPYEQYF.